The 28 T cell receptor beta chains in this list originate from one sample, sequenced in a study of shared clonotypes between healthy human individuals. Clones were read by immunoSEQ multiplex PCR, and TCRdb kept only the in-frame ones, dropping some. The sample records roughly 2 million clones, approximately 96% being singletons. Sequencing was performed on naive CD4+ T cells sorted from blood. Noted subset: CD45RA+ positively selected. The receptors originated from a man between 18 and 29 years old in good health.

The table lists this clone with a count of one. V is TRBV2 and J is TRBJ2-5, with unresolved D. CDR1 is SNHLY and CDR2 is FYNNEI in the germline V gene. This CDR3 is built from 13 residues. V was trimmed by 2 bases and J by 4 bases, leaving 8 bases between them. The CDR3 loop is CASSEWFRETQYF. Written as DNA, the CDR3 is TGTGCCAGCAGTGAATGGTTCCGAGAGACCCAGTACTTC. Together with reference TRBV2 and TRBJ2-5, the CDR3 gives the full variable domain: EPEVTQTPSHQVTQMGQEVILRCVPISNHLYFYWYRQILGQKVEFLVSFYNNEISEKSEIFDDQFSVERPDGSNFTLKIRSTKLEDSAMYFCASSEWFRETQYFGPGTRLLVL.

This chain joins TRBV5-4 and TRBJ2-1; 8 bases are shared with TRBD2. V gave up 3 bases and J gave up 0 bases; unmatched junction bases: 5. Germline CDR1 and CDR2: SGHNT and YYREEE (reference sequence). There are 16 residues in the CDR3. The DNA of the CDR3 is TGTGCCAGCAGCTCGGGCGGGAGGAGCTCCTACAATGAGCAGTTCTTC. Translating it yields CASSSGGRSSYNEQFF.

The J gene is TRBJ1-4, the V gene TRBV6-1, with 7 positions matching TRBD1. The CDR3 is 15 residues long. Germline loops: CDR1 MNHNS, CDR2 SASEGT. The ends lost 0 bases at V and 5 bases at J; junction bases unmatched: 3. For the CDR3, the DNA is TGTGCCAGCAGTGAAGCGGACAGGCGGAATGAAAAACTGTTTTTT. Protein sequence: CASSEADRRNEKLFF.

The chain is built from TRBV20-1 and TRBJ1-1; D not certain. From germline, CDR1 is DFQATT and CDR2 SNEGSKA (reference sequence). The CDR3 contains 8 residues. V lost 6 bases and J 11 bases, leaving 7 bases between the germline ends. Written as DNA, the CDR3 is TGCAGTGCCCCGGGGGCTTTCTTT. It codes for CSAPGAFF.

CDR3 loop: CASRPFAGYNRYF. The CDR3 DNA reads as TGTGCCAGCAGGCCCTTCGCAGGTTATAATCGGTACTTC. The chain recombines TRBV2 with TRBJ2-7, with no clear D. Trimming shortened V by 6 bases and J by 12 bases, and 21 bases separated the two germline ends. The CDR3 sequence is 13 residues long. Germline lookup yields CDR1 SNHLY and CDR2 FYNNEI.

The chain employs TRBV6-6 and TRBJ1-1; D gene ambiguous. CDR1 MNHNY and CDR2 SVGAGI come from the germline V gene (reference sequence). The CDR3 spans 14 residues. Trimming removed 2 bases from V and 0 bases from J, with 7 bases in between. CDR3 residues: CASSYLGLNTEAFF. The CDR3 coding sequence is TGTGCCAGCAGTTACCTGGGCCTGAACACTGAAGCTTTCTTT.

Concerning this clone: Other DNA sequences of this sample code for an identical CDR3. V usage is TRBV7-9 and J usage is TRBJ1-1; perhaps TRBD1 as D (5 bases). CDR1 and CDR2 from the germline V gene are SEHNR and FQNEAQ (reference sequence). Trimming shortened V by 0 bases and J by 6 bases, and 5 bases separated the two germline ends. The CDR3 has 12 residues. The CDR3 coding sequence is TGTGCCAGCAGCTTAGCCAGGGCTGAAGCTTTCTTT. Its protein is CASSLARAEAFF.

V is TRBV6-5 and J is TRBJ1-3; D is perhaps TRBD1 (6 bases). Trimming cost V 8 bases and J 4 bases, with 15 bases left between them. The CDR3 is 14 residues long. The V gene's germline CDR1 is MNHEY and CDR2 SVGAGI. The CDR3 nucleotides are TGTGCCAGCCATACAGGGTTCGGGGGAAACACCATATATTTT. Residues: CASHTGFGGNTIYF.

This sequence joins TRBV28 and TRBJ1-3; no definite D call. V lost 8 bases to trimming and J lost 4 bases, with 15 bases between them. The CDR3 contains 14 residues. Per the germline V gene, CDR1 is MDHEN and CDR2 is SYDVKM. The CDR3 nucleotides read TGTGCCAGCGTCTTAGCAGGAATCGGAAACACCATATATTTT. This translates into CASVLAGIGNTIYF.

For this clone: Other DNA sequences from this sample encode an identical CDR3 as well. The rearrangement links TRBV18 to TRBJ1-5; 7 bases map to TRBD1. CDR1 and CDR2 from the germline V gene are KGHSH and LQKENI. The CDR3 spans 14 residues. V dropped 3 bases and J dropped 4; count of bases not matched to a gene: 3. CDR3 protein: CASSPSGGNQPQHF. CDR3 DNA: TGTGCCAGCTCACCCTCAGGGGGTAATCAGCCCCAGCATTTT.

This chain uses TRBV5-1 with TRBJ1-2, with TRBD1 identical over 10 bases. The germline V gene encodes CDR1 SGHRS and CDR2 YFSETQ. The CDR3 is made up of 16 amino acids. V lost 0 bases, J lost 7 bases, and 9 bases stayed unmatched. The DNA for the CDR3 is TGCGCCAGCAGCTTGGTTGGACAGGGGGAAATTGCTGGCTACACCTTC. Translating it yields CASSLVGQGEIAGYTF.

This clone has just one count. The chain recombines TRBV27 with TRBJ2-5; TRBD1 matches 10 bases. The germline gives CDR1 MNHEY, CDR2 SMNVEV (reference sequence). Trimming removed 1 base from V and 5 bases from J; junction bases left unmatched: 7. This CDR3 contains 16 residues. The CDR3 region has the DNA TGTGCCAGCAGTTTATTGGGGGACAGGGGTCCTGAGACCCAGTACTTC. It encodes CASSLLGDRGPETQYF.

This clone was recorded once. The genes are TRBV30 and TRBJ1-1; D not resolved. The germline V gene encodes CDR1 GTSNPN and CDR2 SVGIG (reference sequence). V was clipped by 2 bases and J by 2 bases, with 15 bases between them. The CDR3 contains 15 residues. The DNA for the CDR3 is TGTGCCTGGAGTCCGAGGCCACCAGAAAACACTGAAGCTTTCTTT. This codes for CAWSPRPPENTEAFF.

J is TRBJ2-1 and V is TRBV6-5; 7 bases map to TRBD2. The germline CDR1 and CDR2 sequences are MNHEY and SVGAGI. After removal of 0 bases from V and 7 bases from J, the junction contained 6 bases not matched to a gene. This CDR3 is 15 amino acids long. CDR3 amino acids: CASSYSGGRWNEQFF. CDR3 nucleotides: TGTGCCAGCAGTTACTCGGGCGGGAGATGGAATGAGCAGTTCTTC.

The chain couples TRBV19 to TRBJ1-5; D call uncertain. CDR1 is LNHDA, CDR2 SQIVND, per germline (reference sequence). V lost 8 bases to trimming and J lost 6 bases, with 8 bases between them. CDR3 length: 11 residues. The CDR3 DNA follows: TGTGCCAGTGGTGTAAGTCAGCCCCAGCATTTT. Its protein is CASGVSQPQHF.

The V gene is TRBV18, the J gene TRBJ2-7, with D possibly being TRBD1 (5 bases). Between the trimmed V and J ends, which lost 3 bases and 5 bases, there was a span of 11 bases. Looked up from germline, CDR1 is KGHSH and CDR2 is LQKENI. The CDR3 extends over 13 amino acids. The CDR3 reads CASSPDKTHEQYF. In nucleotides, the CDR3 is TGTGCCAGCTCACCGGACAAAACCCACGAGCAGTACTTC.

This chain uses TRBV10-2 with TRBJ2-1; D is undetermined. This CDR3 spans 12 amino acids. Trimming left V 5 bases short and J 7 bases short, with 9 bases between. Germline CDR1 WSHSY, CDR2 SAAADI. CDR3 nucleotide sequence: TGCGCCAGCAGTTCTCCTTGGAATGAGCAGTTCTTC. It codes for CASSSPWNEQFF.

The CDR3 bases are TGTGCCATCAGTGGTACTAGCGGTGGAAGCACCGGGGAGCTGTTTTTT. Amino acid sequence: CAISGTSGGSTGELFF. The V call is TRBV10-3, the J call TRBJ2-2, with 8 bases matching TRBD2. From germline, CDR1 is ENHRY and CDR2 SYGVKD. J gave up 4 bases and V 4 bases, and 8 bases lay outside the gene matches. The CDR3 loop spans 16 amino acids.

About this clone itself: Other DNA sequences in the same sample also yield this CDR3. This chain connects TRBV2 to TRBJ2-5; tentative D call: TRBD2 (5 bases). There are 13 residues in the CDR3. Germline V gives CDR1 SNHLY, CDR2 FYNNEI. Deletions cut 1 base from V and 5 bases from J, with 8 bases between. CDR3 protein: CASSEERRETQYF. The CDR3 region has the DNA TGTGCCAGCAGTGAAGAGCGGAGGGAGACCCAGTACTTC. The full variable domain, in which reference TRBV2 and TRBJ2-5 provide the parts outside the CDR3, is EPEVTQTPSHQVTQMGQEVILRCVPISNHLYFYWYRQILGQKVEFLVSFYNNEISEKSEIFDDQFSVERPDGSNFTLKIRSTKLEDSAMYFCASSEERRETQYFGPGTRLLVL.

In its sample, this clone was seen once. The V call is TRBV5-6, the J call TRBJ1-1; 8 nucleotides align to TRBD1. V lost 3 bases to trimming and J lost 6 bases; unmatched junction nucleotides: 13. CDR1 and CDR2 from the germline V gene are SGHDT and YYEEEE. CDR3 size: 16 residues. The CDR3 region is CASSSGTGWVKAEAFF. DNA for the CDR3: TGTGCCAGCAGCTCCGGGACAGGATGGGTCAAAGCTGAAGCTTTCTTT.

The chain has TRBV11-2 and TRBJ1-1, with 9 bases fitting TRBD1. Germline CDR1 is SGHAT and CDR2 is FQNNGV. V trimming: 7 bases; J trimming: 2 bases; junction bases outside the gene matches: 17. The CDR3 contains 18 residues. CDR3 sequence (DNA): TGTGCCAGCATTTCAGCTTCGGGACAGGGCGGAAGAAACACTGAAGCTTTCTTT. Protein sequence: CASISASGQGGRNTEAFF.

This clone was found once. This chain links TRBV4-2 with TRBJ2-3; perhaps TRBD2 as D (5 bases). Trimming pared 0 bases from V and 1 base from J, leaving 8 bases between. CDR1 is LGHNA and CDR2 is YNFKEQ in the germline V gene. The CDR3 runs 15 residues. The CDR3, as DNA: TGTGCCAGCAGCCAAGACTGGGAGCGCACAGATACGCAGTATTTT. Its translation: CASSQDWERTDTQYF.

V gene TRBV18 combines with J gene TRBJ1-1, with D perhaps matching TRBD1 (6 bases). This CDR3 has 17 amino acids. Germline V lookup: CDR1 KGHSH, CDR2 LQKENI. V was cut by 6 bases and J by 1 base, with 21 bases left in between. The CDR3 DNA follows: TGTGCCAGCTCCCTCGAGGGGGGGCGATTTACGAACACTGAAGCTTTCTTT. Amino acids: CASSLEGGRFTNTEAFF.

In nucleotides, the CDR3 is TGTGCCAGCAGTTACTCGTCCGGCACAAACACAGATACGCAGTATTTT. Translation gives CASSYSSGTNTDTQYF. The rearrangement joins TRBV6-5 to TRBJ2-3; D uncertain. Germline V CDR1 and CDR2: MNHEY, SVGAGI. This CDR3 spans 16 amino acids. Trimming pared 0 bases from V and 2 bases from J, leaving 12 bases between.

The chain couples TRBV5-1 to TRBJ2-1, with 12 bases that match TRBD2. The CDR3 has 15 amino acids. Germline V gene sequence: CDR1 SGHRS, CDR2 YFSETQ. V lost 0 bases and J lost 7; bases outside the gene matches: 2. In DNA, the CDR3 is TGCGCCAGCAGCTTGGAGGGGACTAGCGGGAATGAGCAGTTCTTC. Its translation is CASSLEGTSGNEQFF.

This clone has a handful of counts. The gene calls are TRBV7-2 and TRBJ1-6; D might be TRBD1 (5 bases). The germline V and J ends were trimmed by 4 bases and 10 bases, with 11 bases remaining between them. The CDR3 extends over 13 amino acids. CDR1 and CDR2 (germline): SGHTA, FQGNSA. The CDR3 sequence is CASSSRVRSPLHF. The DNA of the CDR3 is TGTGCCAGCAGCTCCAGGGTCAGGTCACCCCTCCACTTT.

CDR3 sequence: CSAQNRGQRNYGYTF. Here the CDR3 DNA reads TGCAGCGCTCAGAACAGGGGCCAGAGAAACTATGGCTACACCTTC. V usage is TRBV29-1 and J usage is TRBJ1-2; 7 bases are a match to TRBD1. The CDR3 is 15 amino acids. V gave up 7 bases and J gave up 2 bases; unmatched junction bases: 13. The germline gives CDR1 SQVTM, CDR2 ANQGSEA.

The chain couples TRBV7-3 to TRBJ2-2, with no clear D. Germline CDR1 is SGHTA and CDR2 is FQGTGA. V lost 5 bases, J lost 3 bases, and 13 bases lay in between. There are 15 residues in the CDR3. CDR3 in amino acids: CASSLGRGDTGELFF. The CDR3 DNA follows: TGTGCCAGCAGCCTAGGACGTGGGGACACCGGGGAGCTGTTTTTT.